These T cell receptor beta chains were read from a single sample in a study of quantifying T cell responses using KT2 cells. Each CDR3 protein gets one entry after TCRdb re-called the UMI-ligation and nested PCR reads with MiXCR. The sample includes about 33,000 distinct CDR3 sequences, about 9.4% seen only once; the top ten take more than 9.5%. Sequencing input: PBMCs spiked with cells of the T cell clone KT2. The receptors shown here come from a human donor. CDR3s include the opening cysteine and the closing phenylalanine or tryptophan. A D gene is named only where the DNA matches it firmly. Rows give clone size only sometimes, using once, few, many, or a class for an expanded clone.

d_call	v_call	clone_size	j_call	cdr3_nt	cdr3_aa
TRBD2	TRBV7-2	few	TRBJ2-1	TGTGCCAGCAGCTTAGCAGCGGGGGGGCGAGATGAGCAGTTCTTC	CASSLAAGGRDEQFF
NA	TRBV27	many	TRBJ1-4	TGTGCCAGCAGTTTATCGTGGGACGGAAAAAAACTGTTTTTT	CASSLSWDGKKLFF
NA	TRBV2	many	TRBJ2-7	TGTGCCAGCAGCAGGGACACCTCATCATCCTACGAGCAGTACTTC	CASSRDTSSSYEQYF
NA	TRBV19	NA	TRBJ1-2	TGTGCCAGTAGTCCCAACCGGCTGGATGGCTACACCTTC	CASSPNRLDGYTF
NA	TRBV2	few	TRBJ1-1	TGTGCCAGCAGCCATGGACAAGAAGCTTTCTTT	CASSHGQEAFF
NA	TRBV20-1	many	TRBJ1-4	TGCAGTGCTAGCTCTTGGCCGGCAACTAATGAAAAACTGTTTTTT	CSASSWPATNEKLFF
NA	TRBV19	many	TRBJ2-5	TGTGCCAGTAGTCCAGACGGGGACCAAGAGACCCAGTACTTC	CASSPDGDQETQYF
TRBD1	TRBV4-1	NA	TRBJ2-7	TGCGCCAGCAGCCGCACGAAGACAGGGGTCAACGCCGAGCAGTACTTC	CASSRTKTGVNAEQYF
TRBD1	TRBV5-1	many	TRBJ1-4	TGCGCCAGCAGCCCTCAGACAGGGATCAGTAAGGAACTGTTTTTT	CASSPQTGISKELFF
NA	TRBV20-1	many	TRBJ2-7	TGCAGGCACGGGACTGCTCACTACGAGCAGTACTTC	CRHGTAHYEQYF
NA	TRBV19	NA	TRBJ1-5	TGTGCCAGTAGTATATCGGACAATAGCAATCAGCCCCAGCATTTT	CASSISDNSNQPQHF